This T cell receptor beta chain appears in the sequencing data of a study of blood T cell repertoires in COVID-19. Study context: Acute and convalescent COVID-19 specimens originated in the United States, Italy and Spain.

Germline V gene lookup returns CDR1 SGHRS and CDR2 YFSETQ. The CDR3 totals 15 residues. With 6 bases clipped from V and 3 bases from J, the junction kept 10 bases outside the gene matches. Profiled with immunoSEQ multiplex PCR; TCRdb holds only in-frame clones, not every one. This table has about 240,000 clones, around 81% appearing once. This rearrangement joins TRBV5-1 to TRBJ2-5; TRBD2 aligns across 8 bases. This TCR was recovered from a man aged 30 to 45 who had recovered from COVID-19. Sequencing was done on a sample of peripheral blood. This CDR3 is CASKLAGGREETQYF. For the CDR3, the DNA is TGCGCCAGCAAGCTGGCGGGGGGACGGGAAGAGACCCAGTACTTC.